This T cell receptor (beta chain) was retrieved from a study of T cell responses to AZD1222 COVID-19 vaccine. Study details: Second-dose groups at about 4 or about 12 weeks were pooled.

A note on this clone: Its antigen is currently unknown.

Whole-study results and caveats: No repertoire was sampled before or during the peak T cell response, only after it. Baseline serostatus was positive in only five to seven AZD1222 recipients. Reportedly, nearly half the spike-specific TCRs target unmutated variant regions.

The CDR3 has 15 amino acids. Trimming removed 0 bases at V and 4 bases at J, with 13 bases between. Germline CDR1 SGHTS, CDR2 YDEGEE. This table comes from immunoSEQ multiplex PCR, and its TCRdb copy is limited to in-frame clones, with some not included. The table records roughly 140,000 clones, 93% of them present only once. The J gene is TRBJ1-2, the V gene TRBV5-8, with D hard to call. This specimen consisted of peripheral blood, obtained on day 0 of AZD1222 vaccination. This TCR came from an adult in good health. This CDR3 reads CASSLAWGRVYGYTF. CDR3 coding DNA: TGTGCCAGCAGCTTGGCCTGGGGTCGGGTCTATGGCTACACCTTC. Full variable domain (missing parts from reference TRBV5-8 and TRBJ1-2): EAGVTQSPTHLIKTRGQQATLRCSPISGHTSVYWYQQALGLGLQFLLWYDEGEERNRGNFPPRFSGRQFPNYSSELNVNALELEDSALYLCASSLAWGRVYGYTFGSGTRLTVV.